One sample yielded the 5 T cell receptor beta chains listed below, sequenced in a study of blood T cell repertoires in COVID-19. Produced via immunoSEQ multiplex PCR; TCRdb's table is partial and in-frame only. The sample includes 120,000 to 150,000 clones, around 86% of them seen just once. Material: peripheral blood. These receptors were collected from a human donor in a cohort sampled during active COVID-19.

The chain's CDR3 is CASSNEARNTQYF. CDR3 sequence (DNA): TGTGCCAGCAGCAACGAGGCGCGAAATACGCAGTATTTT. This chain joins TRBV2 and TRBJ2-3, with D uncertain. Trimming removed 6 bases at V and 7 bases at J, with 14 bases between. Germline loops: CDR1 SNHLY, CDR2 FYNNEI. The CDR3 is 13 residues long.

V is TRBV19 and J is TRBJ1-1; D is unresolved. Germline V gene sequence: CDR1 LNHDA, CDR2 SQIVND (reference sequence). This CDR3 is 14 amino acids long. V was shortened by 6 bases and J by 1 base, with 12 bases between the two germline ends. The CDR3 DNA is TGTGCCAGTAGGAGACACCGGGAGAACACTGAAGCTTTCTTT. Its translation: CASRRHRENTEAFF.

CDR3 DNA sequence: TGCAGCGTTGAGGCTGTGGTTAACTATGGCTACACCTTC. Translating gives CSVEAVVNYGYTF. The chain joins TRBV29-1 to TRBJ1-2; the D is unclear. Deletions cut 3 bases from V and 1 base from J, with 9 bases between. CDR3 length equals 13 residues. CDR1 is SQVTM, CDR2 ANQGSEA, per germline. Together with reference TRBV29-1 and TRBJ1-2, the CDR3 gives the full variable domain: SAVISQKPSRDICQRGTSLTIQCQVDSQVTMMFWYRQQPGQSLTLIATANQGSEATYESGFVIDKFPISRPNLTFSTLTVSNMSPEDSSIYLCSVEAVVNYGYTFGSGTRLTVV.

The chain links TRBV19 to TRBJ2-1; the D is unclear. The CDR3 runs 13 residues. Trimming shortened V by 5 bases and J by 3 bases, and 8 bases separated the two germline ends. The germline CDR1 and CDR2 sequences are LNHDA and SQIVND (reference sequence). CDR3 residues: CASSSRVYNEQFF. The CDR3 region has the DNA TGTGCCAGTAGTTCGCGCGTCTACAATGAGCAGTTCTTC.

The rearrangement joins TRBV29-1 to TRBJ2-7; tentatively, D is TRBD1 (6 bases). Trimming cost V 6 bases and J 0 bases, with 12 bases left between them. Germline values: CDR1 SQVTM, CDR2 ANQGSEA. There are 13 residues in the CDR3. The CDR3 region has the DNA TGCAGCGTAGGGGACACCTACTCCTACGAGCAGTACTTC. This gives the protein CSVGDTYSYEQYF.